This entry concerns a single T cell receptor beta chain. No antigen is known for it. This CDR3 contains 12 residues. CDR1 is SGHAT, CDR2 FQNNGV, per germline. Trimming stripped 3 bases from V and 8 bases from J, with 7 bases between. The data derive from a study of cytomegalovirus exposure and HLA in healthy donors. Study observations and caveats: Reportedly, a later analysis found an Asian-associated ancestry cluster had fewer N-insertions than the roughly 700-donor mean. A list of approximately 160 TCR beta chains associated with cytomegalovirus was given. Rarity characterized most TCR sequences, yet some public TCRs appeared in many donors. In a later analysis, HLA-associated beta chains showed higher expansion and lower generation probabilities than comparable chains.

Primers for the PCR totalled 60 Vbeta and 13 Jbeta. Generated by immunoSEQ multiplex PCR, the TCRdb table keeps only in-frame clones and is missing some. The repertoire holds roughly 200,000 clones, with 75% to 85% as singletons. Sequenced material: PBMCs. This TCR derives from a woman aged 55-69 years in good health and CMV-seropositive. The chain recombines TRBV11-2 with TRBJ2-2; D gene ambiguous. For the CDR3, the DNA is TGTGCCAGCAGCTTTCCCAGGGGGGAGCTGTTTTTT. It yields the protein CASSFPRGELFF. The whole variable domain, filled in from reference TRBV11-2 and TRBJ2-2, reads EAGVAQSPRYKIIEKRQSVAFWCNPISGHATLYWYQQILGQGPKLLIQFQNNGVVDDSQLPKDRFSAERLKGVDSTLKIQPAKLEDSAVYLCASSFPRGELFFGEGSRLTVL.